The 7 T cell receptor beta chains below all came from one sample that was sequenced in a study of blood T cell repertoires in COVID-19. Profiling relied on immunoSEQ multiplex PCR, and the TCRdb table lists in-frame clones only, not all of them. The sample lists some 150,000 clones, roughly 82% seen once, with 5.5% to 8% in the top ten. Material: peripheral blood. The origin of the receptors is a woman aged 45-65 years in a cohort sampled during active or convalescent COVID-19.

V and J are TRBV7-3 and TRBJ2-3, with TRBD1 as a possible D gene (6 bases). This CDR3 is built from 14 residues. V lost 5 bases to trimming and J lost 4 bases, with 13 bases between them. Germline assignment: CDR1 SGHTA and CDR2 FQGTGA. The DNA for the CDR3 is TGTGCCAGCAGCCCCATGGACAGAGCAGATACGCAGTATTTT. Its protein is CASSPMDRADTQYF.

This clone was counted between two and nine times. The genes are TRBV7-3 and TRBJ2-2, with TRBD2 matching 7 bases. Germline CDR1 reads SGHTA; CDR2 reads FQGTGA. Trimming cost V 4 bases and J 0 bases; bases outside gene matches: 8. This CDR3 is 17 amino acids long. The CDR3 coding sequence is TGTGCCAGCAGCTATTCCGGGACTACAGCGAACACCGGGGAGCTGTTTTTT. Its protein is CASSYSGTTANTGELFF.

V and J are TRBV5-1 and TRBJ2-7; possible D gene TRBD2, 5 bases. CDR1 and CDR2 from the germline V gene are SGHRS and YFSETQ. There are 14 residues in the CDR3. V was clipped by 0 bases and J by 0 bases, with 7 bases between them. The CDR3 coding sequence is TGCGCCAGCAGCTTGGGCGGGTCCTCCTACGAGCAGTACTTC. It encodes CASSLGGSSYEQYF.

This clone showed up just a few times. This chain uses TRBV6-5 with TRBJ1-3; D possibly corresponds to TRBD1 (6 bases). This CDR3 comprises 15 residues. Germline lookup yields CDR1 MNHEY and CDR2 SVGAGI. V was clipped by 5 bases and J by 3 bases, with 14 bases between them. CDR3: CASSKGEMGGNTIYF. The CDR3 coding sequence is TGTGCCAGCAGTAAGGGGGAAATGGGTGGAAACACCATATATTTT.

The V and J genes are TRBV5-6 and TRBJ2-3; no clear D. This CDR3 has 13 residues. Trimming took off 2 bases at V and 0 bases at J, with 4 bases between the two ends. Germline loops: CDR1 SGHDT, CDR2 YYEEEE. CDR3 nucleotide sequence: TGTGCCAGCAGCTTAACAAGCACAGATACGCAGTATTTT. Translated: CASSLTSTDTQYF.

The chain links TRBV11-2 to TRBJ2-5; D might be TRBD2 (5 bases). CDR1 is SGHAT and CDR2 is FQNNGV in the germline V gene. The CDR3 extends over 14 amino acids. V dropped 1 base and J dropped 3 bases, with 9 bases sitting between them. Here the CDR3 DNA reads TGTGCCAGCAGCTTAGGGACTGTTGAAGAGACCCAGTACTTC. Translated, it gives CASSLGTVEETQYF.

The CDR3 DNA sequence: TGCGCCAGCAGCCTCGGGACAGGGGCTCATGGCTACACCTTC. Translating gives CASSLGTGAHGYTF. The gene calls are TRBV5-1 and TRBJ1-2; the match to TRBD1 covers 10 bases. The CDR3 has 14 amino acids. Per the germline V gene, CDR1 is SGHRS and CDR2 is YFSETQ. J lost 6 bases, V lost 4 bases, and 6 bases had no gene match.